The 22 T cell receptor beta chains below come from one sample, sequenced in a study of shared clonotypes between healthy human individuals. Using immunoSEQ multiplex PCR, the repertoire was profiled, and TCRdb retains in-frame clones only, with some absent. The table includes around 1,900,000 clones, 90% to 95% detected once. Selected positively for CCR7 and CD45RO-negative, naive CD8 cells excluded terminally differentiated effector memory CD45RA+ cells. Sequencing input: naive CD8+ T cells from PBMCs. These receptor sequences come from a man aged 18 to 29 in good health. Some clones in this sample may be carry-over from other donors' samples.

This chain links TRBV6-5 with TRBJ2-3; D is ambiguous. V was trimmed by 6 bases and J by 0 bases, leaving 7 bases between them. Germline values: CDR1 MNHEY, CDR2 SVGAGI. There are 13 residues in the CDR3. The CDR3 loop reads CASRLPSTDTQYF. DNA of the CDR3: TGTGCCAGCAGACTCCCTAGCACAGATACGCAGTATTTT.

The chain combines TRBV27 with TRBJ2-1, with 7 nucleotides matching TRBD2. V lost 4 bases and J lost 0; bases outside the gene matches: 12. The germline V gene encodes CDR1 MNHEY and CDR2 SMNVEV (reference sequence). The CDR3 consists of 18 residues. CDR3 region: CASSSRRGNPSSYNEQFF. As DNA, the CDR3 is TGTGCCAGCAGTTCCCGGCGGGGGAACCCGAGCTCCTACAATGAGCAGTTCTTC.

V and J are TRBV6-6 and TRBJ2-3; D is undetermined. This CDR3 comprises 16 residues. Trimming cost V 7 bases and J 0 bases, with 17 bases left between them. CDR1 is MNHNY, CDR2 SVGAGI, per germline (reference sequence). CDR3 amino acids: CASTHVYSPSTDTQYF. The CDR3 coding sequence is TGTGCCAGCACCCACGTGTACTCCCCGAGCACAGATACGCAGTATTTT.

CDR3 sequence reads: CASSSPRSGRSPWTYEQYF. For the CDR3, the DNA is TGTGCCAGCAGCTCACCCCGCTCGGGGCGAAGCCCCTGGACCTACGAGCAGTACTTC. This chain links TRBV11-2 with TRBJ2-7; D is perhaps TRBD1 or TRBD2 (5 bases each). The germline gives CDR1 SGHAT, CDR2 FQNNGV. This CDR3 is 19 amino acids long. The ends were cut back, 4 bases at V and 2 bases at J, with 27 bases in the middle.

The genes are TRBV6-5 and TRBJ2-3, with 10 bases that match TRBD1. After removal of 6 bases from V and 6 bases from J, the junction contained 6 bases not matched to a gene. The CDR3 covers 14 residues. Germline V gene sequence: CDR1 MNHEY, CDR2 SVGAGI. The CDR3 reads CASRETGGMDTQYF. The CDR3 region has the DNA TGTGCCAGCAGGGAGACAGGGGGCATGGATACGCAGTATTTT.

The rearrangement uses TRBV9 and TRBJ1-2; no definite D call. The CDR3 totals 12 residues. Trimming took 7 bases from V and 4 from J, leaving 11 bases between them. Germline V gives CDR1 SGDLS, CDR2 YYNGEE. The CDR3 region is CASSDAVYGYTF. The CDR3 nucleotides read TGTGCCAGCTCAGACGCTGTCTATGGCTACACCTTC.

This clone showed up just once. The rearrangement joins TRBV6-6 to TRBJ2-4; the D gene is possibly TRBD1 (5 bases). V gave up 6 bases and J gave up 7 bases, with 10 bases separating them. In germline, CDR1 is MNHNY, CDR2 SVGAGI (reference sequence). CDR3 length: 12 amino acids. The CDR3 coding sequence is TGTGCCAGCAGGTCTTGGGGCAACATTCAGTACTTC. This sequence encodes CASRSWGNIQYF.

The chain employs TRBV11-1 and TRBJ2-5; TRBD1 matches at 8 bases. The germline V gene has CDR1 SGHAT and CDR2 FQDESV (reference sequence). The CDR3 is made up of 16 amino acids. Trimming took 2 bases from V and 4 from J; bases not matched to a gene: 9. Here the CDR3 reads CASSLRYDRGGETQYF. The CDR3 nucleotides are TGTGCCAGCAGCTTAAGATACGACAGGGGAGGAGAGACCCAGTACTTC. Variable domain in full (rest from reference TRBV11-1 and TRBJ2-5): EAEVAQSPRYKITEKSQAVAFWCDPISGHATLYWYRQILGQGPELLVQFQDESVVDDSQLPKDRFSAERLKGVDSTLKIQPAELGDSAMYLCASSLRYDRGGETQYFGPGTRLLVL.

The CDR3 loop reads CASSLESAAGNEQFF. CDR3 in DNA: TGTGCCAGCAGCTTAGAGAGCGCGGCGGGCAATGAGCAGTTCTTC. The V call is TRBV7-6, the J call TRBJ2-1; D possibly corresponds to TRBD2 (5 bases). Germline values: CDR1 SGHVS, CDR2 FNYEAQ. With 1 base removed from V and 6 bases from J, the gap between germline ends came to 13 bases. The CDR3 consists of 15 residues.

V gene TRBV28 combines with J gene TRBJ1-3, with D perhaps matching TRBD1 (5 bases). Germline lookup yields CDR1 MDHEN and CDR2 SYDVKM. Deletions cut 4 bases from V and 0 bases from J, with 10 bases between. The CDR3 runs 15 residues. The CDR3 coding sequence is TGTGCCAGCAGTTGGGGACCGAGCTCTGGAAACACCATATATTTT. It specifies CASSWGPSSGNTIYF.

This clone came up a few times. V usage is TRBV9 and J usage is TRBJ1-4, with 7 bases identical to TRBD1. Germline CDR1 is SGDLS and CDR2 is YYNGEE. V lost 3 bases, J lost 8 bases, and 16 bases stayed unmatched. The CDR3 is 17 residues long. CDR3 loop: CASSARGLDPRGEKLFF. As DNA, the CDR3 is TGTGCCAGCAGCGCGAGGGGGCTGGACCCTAGAGGCGAAAAACTGTTTTTT.

This clone has just one count. Other DNA sequences of this sample code for an identical CDR3. V usage is TRBV2 and J usage is TRBJ2-7, with unresolved D. The CDR3 covers 12 residues. Germline V gene lookup returns CDR1 SNHLY and CDR2 FYNNEI. V lost 2 bases to trimming and J lost 1 base, with 3 bases between them. The CDR3 region is CASSEPSYEQYF. CDR3 sequence (DNA): TGTGCCAGCAGTGAACCGTCCTACGAGCAGTACTTC.

This chain uses TRBV6-5 with TRBJ1-4, with a possible D match to TRBD1 (5 bases). V shed 6 bases and J shed 4 bases, with 12 bases lying between them. Germline CDR1 reads MNHEY; CDR2 reads SVGAGI. CDR3 length equals 14 residues. CDR3 protein: CASSPGTDNEKLFF. For the CDR3, the DNA is TGTGCCAGCAGCCCCGGGACGGATAATGAAAAACTGTTTTTT.

The chain links TRBV20-1 to TRBJ1-1; D remains ambiguous. This CDR3 has 11 residues. Trimming shortened V by 2 bases and J by 11 bases, and 12 bases separated the two germline ends. The germline V gene has CDR1 DFQATT and CDR2 SNEGSKA (reference sequence). DNA for the CDR3: TGCAGTGCTAGATACGGGAGGGAGGCTTTCTTT. Amino acids: CSARYGREAFF.

This chain joins TRBV12-5 and TRBJ2-2; possibly TRBD2 for D (5 bases). This CDR3 contains 14 residues. V gave up 0 bases and J gave up 5 bases, with 7 bases separating them. Germline CDR1 and CDR2: LGHNT and FRNRAP. The CDR3 sequence: CASGLVSGTGELFF. CDR3 sequence (DNA): TGTGCTAGTGGTTTGGTTTCGGGAACCGGGGAGCTGTTTTTT.

This clone was recorded once. The J gene is TRBJ2-3, the V gene TRBV18, with D hard to call. From germline, CDR1 is KGHSH and CDR2 LQKENI. V was pared by 4 bases and J by 2 bases, with 1 base between. The CDR3 runs to 11 residues. CDR3 DNA: TGTGCCAGCTCACTCACAGATACGCAGTATTTT. This sequence encodes CASSLTDTQYF.

Notes on this clone: Other DNA sequences in this specimen translate into the identical CDR3. The V and J genes are TRBV5-1 and TRBJ2-7; unclear D gene. This CDR3 is built from 13 residues. CDR1 and CDR2 from the germline V gene are SGHRS and YFSETQ. The ends were cut back, 0 bases at V and 2 bases at J, with 6 bases in the middle. The CDR3 loop is CASSLATAYEQYF. The CDR3 DNA reads TGCGCCAGCAGCTTGGCCACGGCCTACGAGCAGTACTTC.

J is TRBJ2-7 and V is TRBV27; 9 positions match TRBD2. V was pared by 6 bases and J by 2 bases, with 8 bases of the junction left unmatched. Looked up from germline, CDR1 is MNHEY and CDR2 is SMNVEV (reference sequence). CDR3 length: 15 residues. For the CDR3, the DNA is TGTGCCAGCAGCCTAATTTCTAGCGGGGCCTACGAGCAGTACTTC. Protein: CASSLISSGAYEQYF.

On this clone itself: The identical CDR3 is also encoded by other nucleotide sequences in the sample. The chain links TRBV9 to TRBJ2-5; perhaps TRBD1 as D (5 bases). This CDR3 region has 15 residues. Trimming stripped 0 bases from V and 1 base from J, with 10 bases between. Germline CDR1 and CDR2: SGDLS and YYNGEE. The CDR3 DNA follows: TGTGCCAGCAGCGTAGGGGGCCGACGCCAAGAGACCCAGTACTTC. Amino acids: CASSVGGRRQETQYF.

The genes are TRBV11-2 and TRBJ2-7; possibly TRBD2 for D (5 bases). This CDR3 comprises 13 residues. V dropped 3 bases and J dropped 4 bases, with 10 bases sitting between them. Germline V gene sequence: CDR1 SGHAT, CDR2 FQNNGV. In DNA, the CDR3 is TGTGCCAGCAGCTTGCCTCTAGCTTACGAGCAGTACTTC. Translated: CASSLPLAYEQYF.

The chain has TRBV5-3 and TRBJ2-1, with 8 bases aligning to TRBD2. TRBV5-3 is an ORF, and what it does is uncertain. The ends lost 0 bases at V and 15 bases at J; junction bases unmatched: 8. The CDR3 extends over 13 amino acids. The CDR3 DNA sequence: TGTGCCAGAAGCTTGGCGAAGCGGGAGCTCTTGTTCTTC. It codes for CARSLAKRELLFF.

CDR3 coding DNA: TGTGCCAGCAGTTCGCACAGGAACACCTACGAGCAGTACTTC. This gives the protein CASSSHRNTYEQYF. The rearrangement links TRBV27 to TRBJ2-7; D perhaps matches TRBD1 (5 bases). The germline gives CDR1 MNHEY, CDR2 SMNVEV (reference sequence). V lost 4 bases, J lost 2 bases, and 12 bases lay in between. The CDR3 runs to 14 residues.